The rows below give T cell receptor beta chains drawn from one sample of a study of long-term antiretroviral therapy in people with HIV. Measured with immunoSEQ multiplex PCR; TCRdb has only the in-frame clones, and not every one. The sample contains about 25,000 clones, approximately 88% of which appear only once. Specimen: unsorted PBMCs, collected around 4.1 years after starting antiretroviral therapy. The receptors originated from a man in his thirties or forties with HIV. Both conserved end residues are part of each CDR3. The D gene is left open where the match is weak. Where a row states a size, it is once, few, many or the class of an expanded clone; other rows omit it.

V	size	J	D	CDR3	DNA
TRBV18	-	TRBJ2-1	-	CASSRGREQFF	TGTGCCAGCTCACGGGGGCGTGAGCAGTTCTTC
TRBV5-5	-	TRBJ2-5	TRBD1	CASSTGGARFETQYF	TGTGCCAGCAGTACAGGGGGCGCGCGATTTGAGACCCAGTACTTC
TRBV7-9	-	TRBJ1-2	-	CASSLGLRGVFNYGYTF	TGTGCCAGCAGCTTAGGCTTACGGGGAGTGTTTAACTATGGCTACACCTTC
TRBV7-8	-	TRBJ2-1	-	CASSYLEISSYNEQFF	TGTGCCAGCAGCTACCTAGAGATTTCCTCCTACAATGAGCAGTTCTTC
TRBV10-2	-	TRBJ2-2	-	CASSDRKLEYTGELFF	TGCGCCAGCTCTGACCGTAAACTAGAGTACACCGGGGAGCTGTTTTTT
TRBV5-1	once	TRBJ1-1	-	CASSLVGGDTEAFF	TGCGCCAGCAGCTTGGTGGGGGGGGACACTGAAGCTTTCTTT
TRBV11-3	-	TRBJ2-1	TRBD2	CASSLKTSGSREQFF	TGTGCCAGCAGCTTAAAGACTAGCGGGAGCAGGGAGCAGTTCTTC
TRBV5-5	-	TRBJ2-7	TRBD1	CASSSPGQGWDEQYF	TGTGCCAGCAGCTCTCCGGGACAGGGGTGGGACGAGCAGTACTTC
TRBV7-9	-	TRBJ2-2	TRBD2	CASRPTSGGASITGELFF	TGTGCCAGCAGACCGACTAGCGGGGGGGCCTCGATCACCGGGGAGCTGTTTTTT
TRBV15	-	TRBJ1-5	-	CATSRDPGASNQPQHF	TGTGCCACCAGCAGAGATCCAGGGGCTAGCAATCAGCCCCAGCATTTT
TRBV30	-	TRBJ2-7	TRBD2	CAWSTYGGGLAGVQTPYEQYF	TGTGCCTGGAGTACGTACGGGGGGGGACTAGCGGGAGTTCAAACCCCCTACGAGCAGTACTTC
TRBV30	once	TRBJ1-1	-	CAWGAGGVEAFF	TGTGCCTGGGGGGCGGGGGGTGTTGAAGCTTTCTTT
TRBV6-4	-	TRBJ1-1	-	CASSDGTGGTEAFF	TGTGCCAGCAGTGACGGCACGGGAGGCACTGAAGCTTTCTTT
TRBV2	few	TRBJ1-2	-	CASTPDARAYGYTF	TGTGCCAGCACCCCGGACGCCAGGGCCTATGGCTACACCTTC
TRBV7-8	-	TRBJ2-3	-	CASADTGTSTDTQYF	TGTGCCAGCGCCGACACAGGAACTAGCACAGATACGCAGTATTTT
TRBV2	-	TRBJ2-7	-	CASSEGQGSYEQYF	TGTGCCAGCAGTGAAGGGCAGGGGTCCTACGAGCAGTACTTC
TRBV7-8	-	TRBJ1-1	-	CASSPRRVFRGYGGSTEAFF	TGTGCCAGCAGCCCACGGAGGGTCTTTCGGGGCTATGGGGGGAGCACTGAAGCTTTCTTT
TRBV6-4	-	TRBJ1-2	TRBD1	CASSDSTGGGYTF	TGTGCCAGCAGTGACTCCACAGGGGGTGGCTACACCTTC
TRBV4-1	-	TRBJ2-1	-	CASSQEWPLPPGNEQFF	TGCGCCAGCAGCCAAGAATGGCCCCTTCCACCTGGTAATGAGCAGTTCTTC
TRBV14	-	TRBJ2-3	-	CASRTTGRDTQYF	TGTGCCAGCAGAACAACAGGGCGGGATACGCAGTATTTT
TRBV28	-	TRBJ2-1	TRBD2	CASSFVAGDAYNEQFF	TGTGCCAGCAGTTTTGTGGCGGGAGACGCCTACAATGAGCAGTTCTTC
TRBV28	-	TRBJ2-5	TRBD2	CASSLVGLAGGGRETQYF	TGTGCCAGCAGTCTAGTGGGACTAGCGGGAGGTGGTAGGGAGACCCAGTACTTC
TRBV7-2	-	TRBJ1-2	-	CASSPLNFLSGYGYTF	TGTGCCAGCAGCCCATTGAATTTTCTGTCAGGCTATGGCTACACCTTC